This T cell receptor (beta chain) appears in the sequencing data of a study of shared clonotypes between healthy human individuals. Study-level findings and limits: In several donors, around 5.5% of naive CD4 clonotypes appeared in common.

Using immunoSEQ multiplex PCR, the repertoire was profiled, and TCRdb retains in-frame clones only, with some absent. The data contain 2,500,000 or so clones, about 90% of them singletons. Adult donors, all healthy and HIV-negative, had no recent acute infections or vaccinations. Concerning this clone: The antigen is not known.

Sequences were obtained from naive CD4+ T cells from PBMCs. Subset in this sample: CD45RA+ positively selected. This clonotype was sampled from a young man in good health. Some clones in this sample may be carry-over from other donors' samples.

The CDR3 DNA sequence: TGTGCCAGCAGTGCAGGGTCGGGGGGCTCTAGGGATACGCAGTATTTT. It specifies CASSAGSGGSRDTQYF. The V call is TRBV5-5, the J call TRBJ2-3, with TRBD2 as a possible D gene (7 bases). Trimming shortened V by 5 bases and J by 6 bases, and 22 bases separated the two germline ends. Germline V lookup: CDR1 SGHKS, CDR2 YYEKEE (reference sequence). CDR3 length: 16 amino acids.